One sample yielded the 21 T cell receptor beta chains listed below, sequenced in a study of blood T cell repertoires in COVID-19. The repertoire was sequenced with immunoSEQ multiplex PCR; TCRdb's copy has only in-frame clones and lacks some. The table shows around 130,000 clones, with under 90% occurring only once. Sequencing was carried out using peripheral blood. The receptor source for this set is a woman aged 70-85 years with acute or convalescent COVID-19.

V and J are TRBV19 and TRBJ2-3, with D maybe TRBD1 (5 bases). Trimming cost V 4 bases and J 0 bases, with 11 bases left between them. Germline CDR1 and CDR2: LNHDA and SQIVND (reference sequence). The CDR3 contains 15 residues. The CDR3 sequence: CASSKTALSTDTQYF. In DNA form, the CDR3 reads TGTGCCAGTAGTAAGACAGCCCTAAGCACAGATACGCAGTATTTT.

The chain recombines TRBV7-3 with TRBJ2-1; D remains unclear. Germline CDR1 and CDR2: SGHTA and FQGTGA. With 2 bases removed from V and 15 bases from J, the gap between germline ends came to 17 bases. CDR3 length: 13 amino acids. The CDR3 is CASSLSSGGQAFF. The CDR3 DNA is TGTGCCAGCAGCTTATCGAGTGGTGGGCAGGCGTTCTTC.

V gene TRBV12-3 or TRBV12-4 combines with J gene TRBJ1-1, with TRBD1 matching over 9 bases. The CDR3 covers 13 residues. V lost 1 base, J lost 6 bases, and 0 bases stayed unmatched. CDR3 loop: CASSLDRGPEAFF. CDR3 coding DNA: TGTGCCAGCAGTTTAGACAGGGGGCCTGAAGCTTTCTTT.

The rearrangement uses TRBV19 and TRBJ1-4; a possible D gene is TRBD1 (6 bases). V was cut by 5 bases and J by 5 bases, with 21 bases left in between. Germline V gene lookup returns CDR1 LNHDA and CDR2 SQIVND (reference sequence). The length of the CDR3 is 17 residues. In DNA form, the CDR3 reads TGTGCCAGTAGTCCCCAGGGGATGGTACTGCAAAATGAAAAACTGTTTTTT. It codes for CASSPQGMVLQNEKLFF.

This rearrangement joins TRBV19 to TRBJ2-2, with D possibly TRBD2 on 7 matching bases. Trimming took off 6 bases at V and 6 bases at J, with 17 bases between the two ends. Per germline, CDR1 LNHDA and CDR2 SQIVND (reference sequence). The CDR3 spans 15 residues. The CDR3 protein is CASRVGGGAPGELFF. CDR3 coding DNA: TGTGCCAGTAGGGTAGGAGGGGGGGCCCCCGGGGAGCTGTTTTTT.

This chain connects TRBV6-5 to TRBJ2-7; 7 bases map to TRBD1. This CDR3 is built from 14 residues. Looked up from germline, CDR1 is MNHEY and CDR2 is SVGAGI. J lost 0 bases, V lost 6 bases, and 5 bases had no gene match. This chain's CDR3 is CASRPRTGSYEQYF. DNA for the CDR3: TGTGCCAGCAGGCCCCGGACAGGCTCCTACGAGCAGTACTTC.

V is TRBV3-1 (or the pseudogene TRBV3-2) and J is TRBJ2-6; 13 bases are a match to TRBD2. V lost 0 bases, J lost 2 bases, and 4 bases stayed unmatched. Per the germline V gene, CDR1 is LGHDT and CDR2 is YNNKEL (reference sequence). This CDR3 has 19 residues. The CDR3 is CASSQDRLAGGAGANVLTF. The DNA of the CDR3 is TGTGCCAGCAGCCAAGATAGACTAGCGGGGGGTGCTGGGGCCAACGTCCTGACTTTC.

This clone was counted a single time. The chain links TRBV2 to TRBJ1-5; the match to TRBD1 covers 7 bases. V lost 6 bases, J lost 7 bases, and 9 bases stayed unmatched. This CDR3 has 14 residues. Germline loops: CDR1 SNHLY, CDR2 FYNNEI. The CDR3 DNA reads as TGTGCCAGCAGCGTTACAGGGGCAGACCAGCCCCAGCATTTT. The encoded protein is CASSVTGADQPQHF.

The genes are TRBV19 and TRBJ1-6, with 8 bases aligning to TRBD1. The CDR3 has 13 residues. Trimming at V came to 10 bases and at J to 7 bases, leaving 6 bases not matched to a gene. CDR1 LNHDA and CDR2 SQIVND come from the germline V gene (reference sequence). The CDR3, as DNA: TGTGCCACCGGGGGACAGGACAATTCACCCCTCCACTTT. Amino acids: CATGGQDNSPLHF.

This clone has just a few counts. The V and J genes are TRBV27 and TRBJ2-7; the match to TRBD2 covers 12 bases. The CDR3 runs to 15 residues. The V gene's germline CDR1 is MNHEY and CDR2 SMNVEV (reference sequence). V gave up 5 bases and J gave up 4 bases; unmatched junction bases: 6. The DNA for the CDR3 is TGTGCCAGCAGTCACGGACTAGCGGGGAAATACGAGCAGTACTTC. Its translation is CASSHGLAGKYEQYF.

V is TRBV7-9 and J is TRBJ2-3; a possible D gene is TRBD1 (5 bases). CDR1 is SEHNR, CDR2 FQNEAQ, per germline (reference sequence). Between the trimmed V and J ends, which lost 4 bases and 0 bases, there was a span of 14 bases. The CDR3 has 16 amino acids. The CDR3 region has the DNA TGTGCCAGCAGCTCAGGAGCTTGGGGCAGCACAGATACGCAGTATTTT. It codes for CASSSGAWGSTDTQYF.

The gene calls are TRBV24-1 and TRBJ1-6; 10 nucleotides line up with TRBD1. The CDR3 length is 19 residues. CDR1 and CDR2 (germline): KGHDR, SFDVKD. V was pared by 1 base and J by 6 bases, with 11 bases of the junction left unmatched. In DNA form, the CDR3 reads TGTGCCACCAGTGATTTCCCTTTTTCCGGGACAGGGGCTAATTCACCCCTCCACTTT. It codes for CATSDFPFSGTGANSPLHF.

This chain connects TRBV27 to TRBJ1-2; 7 bases line up with TRBD1. Trimming at V came to 5 bases and at J to 0 bases, leaving 6 bases not matched to a gene. The germline gives CDR1 MNHEY, CDR2 SMNVEV (reference sequence). There are 15 residues in the CDR3. The CDR3 DNA follows: TGTGCCAGCAGTGCCTTGGGACAGACTAACTATGGCTACACCTTC. Encoded protein: CASSALGQTNYGYTF.

V gene TRBV30 combines with J gene TRBJ2-7; 9 nucleotides agree with TRBD1. V was clipped by 2 bases and J by 11 bases; unmatched bases: 10. The CDR3 loop spans 13 amino acids. The germline V gene encodes CDR1 GTSNPN and CDR2 SVGIG (reference sequence). The CDR3 region is CAWSSGGQGEKYF. CDR3 nucleotide sequence: TGTGCCTGGAGTTCGGGGGGACAGGGAGAAAAGTACTTC. The whole variable domain, filled in from reference TRBV30 and TRBJ2-7, reads SQTIHQWPATLVQPVGSPLSLECTVEGTSNPNLYWYRQAAGRGLQLLFYSVGIGQISSEVPQNLSASRPQDRQFILSSKKLLLSDSGFYLCAWSSGGQGEKYFGPGTRLTVT.

The chain couples TRBV9 to TRBJ1-6, with D maybe TRBD1 (6 bases). In germline, CDR1 is SGDLS, CDR2 YYNGEE. The CDR3 is 16 residues long. Trimming left V 0 bases short and J 9 bases short, with 16 bases between. CDR3 amino acids: CASSVGAGRTVSPLHF. The CDR3, as DNA: TGTGCCAGCAGCGTAGGGGCCGGGAGGACAGTTTCACCCCTCCACTTT.

The V gene is TRBV19, the J gene TRBJ1-5; D perhaps matches TRBD1 (6 bases). CDR3 length: 15 residues. Between the trimmed V and J ends, which lost 5 bases and 4 bases, there was a span of 15 bases. Germline CDR1 and CDR2: LNHDA and SQIVND (reference sequence). The CDR3 sequence is CASSPQGGANQPQHF. CDR3 nucleotide sequence: TGTGCCAGTAGTCCTCAAGGGGGGGCGAATCAGCCCCAGCATTTT.

The chain is built from TRBV7-9 and TRBJ1-1, with D uncertain. The V end lost 5 bases, the J end lost 4 bases, and 14 bases lay between the germline ends. The CDR3 is made up of 14 amino acids. Germline V gives CDR1 SEHNR, CDR2 FQNEAQ (reference sequence). The CDR3 sequence is CASSAMRVGTEAFF. For the CDR3, the DNA is TGTGCCAGCAGCGCTATGCGGGTAGGCACTGAAGCTTTCTTT.

The gene calls are TRBV5-4 and TRBJ1-2; D unclear. V was cut by 1 base and J by 1 base, with 8 bases left in between. Germline CDR1 is SGHNT and CDR2 is YYREEE (reference sequence). CDR3 length: 14 amino acids. CDR3 sequence (DNA): TGTGCCAGCAGCTTGAACAGCTATAACTATGGCTACACCTTC. Translated, it gives CASSLNSYNYGYTF.

The J gene is TRBJ2-5, the V gene TRBV6-5; possible D gene TRBD1, 5 bases. Looked up from germline, CDR1 is MNHEY and CDR2 is SVGAGI. The ends were cut back, 6 bases at V and 5 bases at J, with 13 bases in the middle. The CDR3 runs to 13 residues. The CDR3 region is CASRIGARETQYF. The CDR3 DNA reads as TGTGCCAGCAGGATAGGGGCACGGGAGACCCAGTACTTC.

This clone appeared a single time. This rearrangement joins TRBV5-1 to TRBJ2-5; weak D call: TRBD2 (5 bases). This CDR3 spans 14 amino acids. In germline, CDR1 is SGHRS, CDR2 YFSETQ. The V end was cut by 2 bases, the J end by 2 bases, with 10 bases between. This chain's CDR3 is CASSLHSAQETQYF. The CDR3, as DNA: TGCGCCAGCAGCTTACATAGCGCACAAGAGACCCAGTACTTC.

The chain is built from TRBV7-9 and TRBJ2-2; weak D call: TRBD2 (6 bases). CDR1 and CDR2 from the germline V gene are SEHNR and FQNEAQ (reference sequence). The CDR3 length is 16 residues. V dropped 2 bases and J dropped 1 base, with 11 bases sitting between them. CDR3 residues: CASSLLAGLNTGELFF. CDR3 DNA: TGTGCCAGCAGCTTACTGGCGGGGCTGAACACCGGGGAGCTGTTTTTT.